Below, 18 T cell receptor beta chains from the same sample are listed, as sequenced in a study of blood T cell repertoires in COVID-19 (dated by TCRdb to 2018 to 2020). Libraries were constructed by the immunoSEQ multiplex PCR assay. The clones in this table, taken by TCRdb from immuneACCESS, are in-frame only. Not every clone is retained; where verified, under half of the shortfall comes from an unresolved V gene, and the cause of the rest is unknown. This sample has some 270,000 clones in its table, and approximately 85% of those were observed once. 0.7% to 1% of the sample rests with the top ten. Specimen: peripheral blood. The receptors here all came from a human donor with COVID-19, enrolled during active disease. The donor label of this sample is uncertain.

The chain uses TRBV11-2 and TRBJ1-2; D not certain. CDR1 is SGHAT and CDR2 is FQNNGV in the germline V gene. Trimming removed 5 bases from V and 8 bases from J, with 15 bases in between. The CDR3 length is 13 residues. The CDR3 protein is CASSPIFPRGYTF. In nucleotides, the CDR3 is TGTGCCAGCAGCCCGATTTTCCCTCGGGGCTACACCTTC. Full variable domain (outside the CDR3, taken from reference TRBV11-2 and TRBJ1-2): EAGVAQSPRYKIIEKRQSVAFWCNPISGHATLYWYQQILGQGPKLLIQFQNNGVVDDSQLPKDRFSAERLKGVDSTLKIQPAKLEDSAVYLCASSPIFPRGYTFGSGTRLTVV.

This chain connects TRBV5-4 to TRBJ2-1; D may be TRBD2 (5 bases). V lost 1 base and J lost 3, with 8 bases in between. The CDR3 loop spans 14 amino acids. Germline CDR1 SGHNT, CDR2 YYREEE (reference sequence). The CDR3 DNA is TGTGCCAGCAGCTTGCGGGAAGGCTACAATGAGCAGTTCTTC. It specifies CASSLREGYNEQFF.

This clone was seen many times. The rearrangement joins TRBV5-1 to TRBJ2-1; D may be TRBD2 (5 bases). V shed 1 base and J shed 3 bases, with 8 bases lying between them. Germline V gene lookup returns CDR1 SGHRS and CDR2 YFSETQ. The CDR3 spans 14 residues. CDR3 sequence reads: CASSLSDFYNEQFF. As DNA, the CDR3 is TGCGCCAGCAGCTTGTCGGACTTCTACAATGAGCAGTTCTTC.

The chain links TRBV10-3 to TRBJ1-1; D unresolved. CDR1 is ENHRY and CDR2 is SYGVKD in the germline V gene. The CDR3 consists of 17 residues. V was shortened by 0 bases and J by 4 bases, with 18 bases between the two germline ends. In DNA form, the CDR3 reads TGTGCCATCAGTGAGTCCACCTTGACAAGTATGTCCACTGAAGCTTTCTTT. Protein product: CAISESTLTSMSTEAFF.

This chain links TRBV19 with TRBJ1-5, with TRBD1 as a possible D gene (6 bases). The CDR3 has 14 residues. Germline V lookup: CDR1 LNHDA, CDR2 SQIVND (reference sequence). V lost 6 bases, J lost 2 bases, and 11 bases lay in between. The CDR3 reads CASRPQGGNQPQHF. The CDR3 bases are TGTGCCAGTAGACCACAGGGCGGCAATCAGCCCCAGCATTTT.

The J gene is TRBJ2-7, the V gene TRBV21-1; whether TRBD1, the table's D call, matches the DNA was not checked. TRBV21-1 is an annotated pseudogene. This CDR3 has 16 residues. This chain's CDR3 is CASSKARQDRNYEQYF. CDR3 nucleotide sequence: TGTGCCAGCAGCAAAGCCCGACAGGATAGAAACTACGAGCAGTACTTC.

V gene TRBV30 combines with J gene TRBJ2-7; D not resolved. Germline V gene lookup returns CDR1 GTSNPN and CDR2 SVGIG (reference sequence). The V end lost 2 bases, the J end lost 6 bases, and 11 bases lay between the germline ends. The CDR3 extends over 12 amino acids. The DNA for the CDR3 is TGTGCCTGGAGTACTTATGTTGGCGAGCAGTACTTC. Its translation: CAWSTYVGEQYF.

Points on this clone: This CDR3 is also generated by other DNA sequences in the sample. This chain uses TRBV6-5 with TRBJ2-2; tentatively, D is TRBD2 (6 bases). Deletions cut 3 bases from V and 0 bases from J, with 8 bases between. CDR3 length equals 15 residues. CDR1 is MNHEY and CDR2 is SVGAGI in the germline V gene. DNA of the CDR3: TGTGCCAGCAGTTATTCGGGAGCGAACACCGGGGAGCTGTTTTTT. Translating gives CASSYSGANTGELFF.

The chain is built from TRBV30 and TRBJ2-3; D is undetermined. In germline, CDR1 is GTSNPN, CDR2 SVGIG (reference sequence). Trimming removed 3 bases at V and 6 bases at J, with 7 bases between. The CDR3 covers 11 residues. CDR3 loop: CAWRSRDTQYF. DNA of the CDR3: TGTGCCTGGAGGTCCAGGGATACGCAGTATTTT.

This chain uses TRBV3-1 (or the pseudogene TRBV3-2) with TRBJ2-1, with 9 bases that match TRBD2. CDR3 size: 16 residues. J lost 6 bases, V lost 0 bases, and 6 bases had no gene match. CDR1 LGHDT and CDR2 YNNKEL come from the germline V gene (reference sequence). The CDR3 sequence is CASSQDLLAGLNEQFF. The CDR3, as DNA: TGTGCCAGCAGCCAAGACCTACTAGCGGGCCTCAATGAGCAGTTCTTC.

This sequence joins TRBV5-1 and TRBJ1-4; D unresolved. Germline V CDR1 and CDR2: SGHRS, YFSETQ. Trimming removed 3 bases at V and 8 bases at J, with 14 bases between. The CDR3 is 14 amino acids. In DNA, the CDR3 is TGCGCCAGCAGCTCCTCCGTGGGAGGGGAAAAACTGTTTTTT. Its protein product is CASSSSVGGEKLFF.

The rearrangement uses TRBV7-3 and TRBJ2-3; D gene ambiguous. The CDR3 extends over 13 amino acids. The germline gives CDR1 SGHTA, CDR2 FQGTGA. Trimming left V 2 bases short and J 4 bases short, with 7 bases between. CDR3 bases: TGTGCCAGCAGCTTATTACCAGCAGATACGCAGTATTTT. Translating it yields CASSLLPADTQYF. Full variable domain (outside the CDR3, taken from reference TRBV7-3 and TRBJ2-3): GAGVSQTPSNKVTEKGKYVELRCDPISGHTALYWYRQSLGQGPEFLIYFQGTGAADDSGLPNDRFFAVRPEGSVSTLKIQRTERGDSAVYLCASSLLPADTQYFGPGTRLTVL.

The CDR3 bases are TGTGCCAGCAGTTTAATTCCCTCCTTGACAGGGCCCAATTATGGCTACACCTTC. This gives the protein CASSLIPSLTGPNYGYTF. The V and J genes are TRBV27 and TRBJ1-2; 7 bases line up with TRBD1. J was trimmed by 5 bases and V by 2 bases; bases with no gene match: 17. Germline CDR1 reads MNHEY; CDR2 reads SMNVEV (reference sequence). The CDR3 is 18 residues long.

V gene TRBV2 combines with J gene TRBJ2-7, with 11 bases identical to TRBD1. From germline, CDR1 is SNHLY and CDR2 FYNNEI. The CDR3 runs to 13 residues. V lost 7 bases and J lost 6; bases outside the gene matches: 5. CDR3 amino acids: CASNGQGASEQYF. The CDR3 DNA sequence: TGTGCCAGCAACGGACAGGGGGCATCCGAGCAGTACTTC.

V usage is TRBV7-2 and J usage is TRBJ2-5, with a possible D match to TRBD1 (6 bases). Germline V gene data show CDR1 as SGHTA and CDR2 as FQGNSA. With 8 bases removed from V and 9 bases from J, the gap between germline ends came to 13 bases. The CDR3 loop spans 11 amino acids. The CDR3 region is CASVQGKSQYF. The CDR3 nucleotides read TGTGCCAGCGTGCAGGGGAAATCCCAGTACTTC.

J is TRBJ1-4 and V is TRBV18; no clear D. Trimming cost V 5 bases and J 0 bases, with 10 bases left between them. This CDR3 spans 15 amino acids. In germline, CDR1 is KGHSH, CDR2 LQKENI. The CDR3 coding sequence is TGTGCCAGCTCAATATCAGGCGCAACTAATGAAAAACTGTTTTTT. Translated: CASSISGATNEKLFF.

The chain combines TRBV3-1 (or the pseudogene TRBV3-2) with TRBJ2-7, with 7 positions matching TRBD2. The CDR3 extends over 16 amino acids. Germline V CDR1 and CDR2: LGHDT, YNNKEL (reference sequence). V was pared by 5 bases and J by 7 bases, with 17 bases of the junction left unmatched. CDR3 sequence (DNA): TGTGCCAGCAGCGGGGGTAGCGGGCCCTCTACGGAAGAGCAGTACTTC. This codes for CASSGGSGPSTEEQYF.

This chain joins TRBV30 and TRBJ1-2; weak D call: TRBD1 (5 bases). This CDR3 region has 14 residues. The germline V gene encodes CDR1 GTSNPN and CDR2 SVGIG (reference sequence). V was shortened by 0 bases and J by 8 bases, with 16 bases between the two germline ends. CDR3 nucleotide sequence: TGTGCCTGGAGTGTACTCGGGGGTATCGGGGGCTACACCTTC. Its protein product is CAWSVLGGIGGYTF.